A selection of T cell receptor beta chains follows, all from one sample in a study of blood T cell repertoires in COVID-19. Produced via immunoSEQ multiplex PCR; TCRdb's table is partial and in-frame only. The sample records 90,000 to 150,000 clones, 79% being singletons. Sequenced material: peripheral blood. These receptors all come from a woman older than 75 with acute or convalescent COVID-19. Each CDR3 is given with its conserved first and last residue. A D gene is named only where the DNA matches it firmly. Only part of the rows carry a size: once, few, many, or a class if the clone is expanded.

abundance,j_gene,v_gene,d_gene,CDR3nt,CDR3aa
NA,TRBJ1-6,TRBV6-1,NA,TGTGCCAGCAGTGAAGGTTATAAGAGGGCGCGGAATTCACCCCTCCACTTT,CASSEGYKRARNSPLHF
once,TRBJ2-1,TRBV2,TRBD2,TGTGCCAGCAGTGATTCCTTAGCGGGGGGAGGGAATGAGCAGTTCTTC,CASSDSLAGGGNEQFF
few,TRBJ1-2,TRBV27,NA,TGTGCCAGCAGTAGCACAGGCTATGGCTACACCTTC,CASSSTGYGYTF
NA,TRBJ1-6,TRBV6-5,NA,TGTGCCAGCAGTTACACACACCAGAATTCACCCCTCCACTTT,CASSYTHQNSPLHF
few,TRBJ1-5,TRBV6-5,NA,TGTGCCAGCAGGCGCACAGGGTCGGCGCCCCAACATTTT,CASRRTGSAPQHF
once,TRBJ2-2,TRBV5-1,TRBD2,TGCGCCAGCAGCTTGGGGACTAGCGGGAGTATCGGGGAGCTGTTTTTT,CASSLGTSGSIGELFF
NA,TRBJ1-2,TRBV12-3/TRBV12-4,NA,TGTGCCAGCAGTTTCACAGGGACGGGCTACACCTTC,CASSFTGTGYTF
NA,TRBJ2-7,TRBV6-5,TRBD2,TGTGCCAGCAGTTTTCAACTAGCGGGAGCGTACGAGCAGTACTTC,CASSFQLAGAYEQYF
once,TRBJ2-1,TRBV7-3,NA,TGTGCCAGCAGCTTAAAAGGCGGCGACTCCTACAATGAGCAGTTCTTC,CASSLKGGDSYNEQFF
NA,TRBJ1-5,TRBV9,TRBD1,TGTGCCAGCAGCCGCGGACAGGAGAATCAGCCCCAGCATTTT,CASSRGQENQPQHF
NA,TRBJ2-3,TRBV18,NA,TGTGCCAGCTCACCTGACACAATCGGAGATACGCAGTATTTT,CASSPDTIGDTQYF
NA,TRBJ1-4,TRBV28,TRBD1,TGTGCCAGCAGTTTGACAGGGGCTAATGAAAAACTGTTTTTT,CASSLTGANEKLFF
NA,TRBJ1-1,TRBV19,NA,TGTGCCAGACCGAGAACCCCCCTGAACACTGAAGCTTTCTTT,CARPRTPLNTEAFF
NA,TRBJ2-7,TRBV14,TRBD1,TGTGCCAGCAGCCAACGGACAGGGTACGAGCAGTACTTC,CASSQRTGYEQYF
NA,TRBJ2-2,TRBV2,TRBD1,TGTGCCAGTAACCAGGGGGCGTACACCGGGGAGCTGTTTTTT,CASNQGAYTGELFF
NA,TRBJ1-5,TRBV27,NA,TGTGCCAGCACCCGAGGGGGTAGCAATCAGCCCCAGCATTTT,CASTRGGSNQPQHF
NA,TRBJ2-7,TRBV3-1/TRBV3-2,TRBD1,TGTGCCAGCAGCCCACCCGGGACAGGGGACTACGAGCAGTACTTC,CASSPPGTGDYEQYF
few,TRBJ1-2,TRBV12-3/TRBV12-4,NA,TGTGCCAGCAGTCCTACTAGCTATGGCTACACCTTC,CASSPTSYGYTF
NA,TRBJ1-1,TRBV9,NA,TGTGCCAGCAGCCCCCCAGGCCGGCATATGAACACTGAAGCTTTCTTT,CASSPPGRHMNTEAFF
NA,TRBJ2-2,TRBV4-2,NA,TGTGCCAGCAGCCAAAACACCGGAGGCTCCGGGGAGCTGTTTTTT,CASSQNTGGSGELFF
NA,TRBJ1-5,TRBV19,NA,TGTGCCAGTAGTACAGGGAACCCGAGGCAGCCCCAGCATTTT,CASSTGNPRQPQHF
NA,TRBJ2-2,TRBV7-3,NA,TGTGCCAGCTCCTCTAGCGAGGACACCGGGGAGCTGTTTTTT,CASSSSEDTGELFF
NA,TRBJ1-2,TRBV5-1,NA,TGCGCCAGCAGCTTGTTGGACGGGGCTAACTATGGCTACACCTTC,CASSLLDGANYGYTF
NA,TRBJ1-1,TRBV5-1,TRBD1,TGCGCCAGCAGCGCCGGGACAGGGGGCACTGAAGCTTTCTTT,CASSAGTGGTEAFF
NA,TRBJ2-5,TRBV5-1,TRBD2,TGCGCCAGCAGCCGGACGACTAGCGGCACCCAAGAGACCCAGTACTTC,CASSRTTSGTQETQYF
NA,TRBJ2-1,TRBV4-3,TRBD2,TGCGCCAGCAGCCAAGATATCACTAGCGGGAGGGCCGGTGAGCAGTTCTTC,CASSQDITSGRAGEQFF
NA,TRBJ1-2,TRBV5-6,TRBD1,TGTGCCAGCAGCCGTGGACAGGGGCACTATGGCTACACCTTC,CASSRGQGHYGYTF
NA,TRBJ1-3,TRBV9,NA,TGTGCCAGCAGCCCTTGGCAGGGTTCTGGAAACACCATATATTTT,CASSPWQGSGNTIYF
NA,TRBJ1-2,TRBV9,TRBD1,TGTGCCAGCAGCGTAGGGACAGGGGGGAAATCTCGGTATGGCTACACCTTC,CASSVGTGGKSRYGYTF
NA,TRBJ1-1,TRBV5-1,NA,TGCGCCAGCAGCTTGGAAACGAGGAACACTGAAGCTTTCTTT,CASSLETRNTEAFF
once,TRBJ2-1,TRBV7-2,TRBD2,TGTGCCAGCAGCTTAGAGGGGCCCTGGGCTAGCGGTAAATACAATGAGCAGTTCTTC,CASSLEGPWASGKYNEQFF
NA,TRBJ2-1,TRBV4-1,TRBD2,TGCGCCAGCAGCCCGGTTCGGGGCGGGGGGACCTACAATGAGCAGTTCTTC,CASSPVRGGGTYNEQFF
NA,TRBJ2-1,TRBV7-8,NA,TGTGCCAGCAGCTTGGGGGGACTGGCGAACAATGAGCAGTTCTTC,CASSLGGLANNEQFF
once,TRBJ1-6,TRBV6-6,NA,TGTGCCAGCAGTTACGATATGGCCAGTAATTCACCCCTCCACTTT,CASSYDMASNSPLHF
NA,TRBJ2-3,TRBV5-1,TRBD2,TGCGCCAGCAGCCCTGGGACTAGCGGGAGGTTAGATACGCAGTATTTT,CASSPGTSGRLDTQYF
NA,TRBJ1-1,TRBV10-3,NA,TGTGCCATCGGGAGTATAATGAACACTGAAGCTTTCTTT,CAIGSIMNTEAFF
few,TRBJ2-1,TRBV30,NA,TGTGCCTGGAGCCAGAACAATGAGCAGTTCTTC,CAWSQNNEQFF
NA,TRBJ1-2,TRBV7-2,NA,TGTGCCAGCAGCTTAGGGTTTTCCCAGGGTGCTCATGGCTACACCTTC,CASSLGFSQGAHGYTF
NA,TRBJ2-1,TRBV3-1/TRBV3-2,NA,TGTGCCAGCAGCCGGTTCCGGGAATCCTACAATGAGCAGTTCTTC,CASSRFRESYNEQFF
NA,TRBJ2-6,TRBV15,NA,TGTGCCACCAGCACTCTTCCCGTCTGGGCCAACGTCCTGACTTTC,CATSTLPVWANVLTF
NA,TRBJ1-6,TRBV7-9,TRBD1,TGTGCCAGCAGCGTCACCGCCTCCGGGACAGGGAATTCACCCCTCCACTTT,CASSVTASGTGNSPLHF
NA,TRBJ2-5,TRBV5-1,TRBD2,TGCGCCAGCAGCTTCGGTCTAGCGGGGGGCCCGGCAGAGACCCAGTACTTC,CASSFGLAGGPAETQYF
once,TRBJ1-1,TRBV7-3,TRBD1,TGTGCCAGCAGCCTCCAACCCCAGGGGGCGAGGACTGAAGCTTTCTTT,CASSLQPQGARTEAFF
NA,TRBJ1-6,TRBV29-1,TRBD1,TGCAGCGTGGGGGACAGGGGCGCTCTCCACTTT,CSVGDRGALHF
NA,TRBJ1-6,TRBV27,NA,TGTGCCAGCAGTTTATCGTCAGGCGCCGATTCACCCCTCCACTTT,CASSLSSGADSPLHF
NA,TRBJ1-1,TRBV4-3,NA,TGCGCCAGCAGCCAATCTACAGGGATAAGGGCTGAAGCTTTCTTT,CASSQSTGIRAEAFF
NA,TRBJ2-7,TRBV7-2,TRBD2,TGTGCCAGCAGCCCCCGACTAGCGGCTAACTACGAGCAGTACTTC,CASSPRLAANYEQYF
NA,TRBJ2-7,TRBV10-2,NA,TGCGCCAGCGCAGGTCCCCAATTATACGAGCAGTACTTC,CASAGPQLYEQYF
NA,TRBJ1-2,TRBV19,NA,TGTGCCAGTAGTATAGCTGAAGGGACAAGGAGTGGCTACACCTTC,CASSIAEGTRSGYTF
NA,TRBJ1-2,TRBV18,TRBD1,TGTGCCAGCTCACCACCGGGACAGGGCTATGGCTACACCTTC,CASSPPGQGYGYTF
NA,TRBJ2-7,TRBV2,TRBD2,TGTGCCAGCAGTGAAGCGACTAGCGGGAGCCTCTACGAGCAGTACTTC,CASSEATSGSLYEQYF
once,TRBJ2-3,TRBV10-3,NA,TGTGCCATCAGTGAGTCGATCCCGGCTAGCGCGCAGTATTTT,CAISESIPASAQYF
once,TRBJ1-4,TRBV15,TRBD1,TGTGCCACCAGCAGGGGACAGAATGAAAAACTGTTTTTT,CATSRGQNEKLFF
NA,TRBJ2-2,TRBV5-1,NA,TGCGCCAGCAGCGACTACGGGGAGCTGTTTTTT,CASSDYGELFF
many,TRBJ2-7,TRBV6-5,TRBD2,TGTGCCAGCTGTCTAGCGGCCTCCTACGAGCAGTACTTC,CASCLAASYEQYF